Listed below are T cell receptor beta chains from one sample, sequenced in a study of blood T cell repertoires in COVID-19. TCRdb keeps only in-frame clones here, not all; method: immunoSEQ multiplex PCR. This sample has some 260,000 clones, with over 65% found just once. Material: peripheral blood. These receptors originate from a woman over 75 with acute or convalescent COVID-19. CDR3s include the opening cysteine and the closing phenylalanine or tryptophan. Fields, in order: J gene, D gene, V gene, clone size, CDR3 protein, CDR3 DNA. A D gene is named only where the DNA matches it firmly. Rows may omit the clone size; those that give it use once, few, many or a size class.

J: TRBJ2-7
D: TRBD1
V: TRBV18
size: NA
CDR3: CASSRQGSPGYEQYF
DNA: TGTGCCAGCTCACGACAGGGTTCCCCGGGGTACGAGCAGTACTTC

J: TRBJ2-6
D: NA
V: TRBV21-1
size: many
CDR3: CASSTHSGTDMTGANVLTF
DNA: TGTGCCAGCAGCACCCACTCCGGGACAGATATGACTGGGGCCAACGTCCTGACTTTC

J: TRBJ1-5
D: TRBD1
V: TRBV15
size: many
CDR3: CATSRDRGTSNQPQHF
DNA: TGTGCCACCAGCAGAGACAGGGGGACTAGCAATCAGCCCCAGCATTTT

J: TRBJ2-5
D: NA
V: TRBV6-5
size: few
CDR3: CASRTPSGGAVTQYF
DNA: TGTGCCAGCAGGACGCCCAGTGGGGGGGCGGTGACCCAGTACTTC

J: TRBJ2-7
D: NA
V: TRBV14
size: many
CDR3: CASSREVGVYEQYF
DNA: TGTGCCAGCAGCCGAGAGGTGGGCGTCTACGAGCAGTACTTC

J: TRBJ1-6
D: TRBD1
V: TRBV12-5
size: NA
CDR3: CASGLASQGPGSPLHF
DNA: TGTGCTAGTGGTTTGGCCTCACAGGGGCCGGGTTCACCCCTCCACTTT

J: TRBJ1-2
D: TRBD1
V: TRBV2
size: NA
CDR3: CASSSGTGGTYGYTF
DNA: TGTGCCAGCAGCTCCGGGACAGGGGGAACATATGGCTACACCTTC

J: TRBJ1-2
D: TRBD1
V: TRBV3-1/TRBV3-2
size: NA
CDR3: CASSQGMQGEGYTF
DNA: TGTGCCAGCAGCCAAGGAATGCAGGGGGAGGGCTACACCTTC

J: TRBJ2-7
D: TRBD2
V: TRBV20-1
size: NA
CDR3: CSASVTSGRGYEQYF
DNA: TGCAGTGCTAGTGTTACTAGCGGGAGGGGGTACGAGCAGTACTTC

J: TRBJ2-1
D: NA
V: TRBV20-1
size: NA
CDR3: CSAGDFNEQFF
DNA: TGCAGTGCAGGGGACTTCAATGAGCAGTTCTTC

J: TRBJ1-5
D: TRBD1
V: TRBV18
size: NA
CDR3: CASSPSPGGQPQHF
DNA: TGTGCCAGCTCACCGTCTCCAGGGGGTCAGCCCCAGCATTTT

J: TRBJ2-5
D: NA
V: TRBV18
size: NA
CDR3: CASSRAGQQETQYF
DNA: TGTGCCAGCTCACGAGCGGGACAACAAGAGACCCAGTACTTC

J: TRBJ1-2
D: NA
V: TRBV29-1
size: NA
CDR3: CSVDVGWGSYGYTF
DNA: TGCAGCGTTGATGTAGGCTGGGGCAGCTATGGCTACACCTTC

J: TRBJ2-5
D: NA
V: TRBV3-1/TRBV3-2
size: many
CDR3: CASSHHFRRSQETQYF
DNA: TGTGCCAGCAGCCATCACTTTCGGCGGAGCCAAGAGACCCAGTACTTC

J: TRBJ2-1
D: TRBD1
V: TRBV12-5
size: once
CDR3: CASGLGTGNNEQFF
DNA: TGTGCTAGTGGTTTGGGGACAGGGAATAATGAGCAGTTCTTC

J: TRBJ2-5
D: TRBD1
V: TRBV7-2
size: NA
CDR3: CASSSPSIQGAETQYF
DNA: TGTGCCAGCAGCTCCCCCTCTATACAGGGGGCAGAGACCCAGTACTTC

J: TRBJ1-2
D: NA
V: TRBV19
size: NA
CDR3: CASSSPGQLGWGGYTF
DNA: TGTGCCAGTAGTTCCCCCGGACAGTTAGGATGGGGCGGCTACACCTTC

J: TRBJ1-2
D: NA
V: TRBV11-2
size: NA
CDR3: CASSLAPLIGGSGYTF
DNA: TGTGCCAGCAGCTTAGCCCCCTTGATTGGGGGCAGTGGCTACACCTTC

J: TRBJ2-3
D: TRBD2
V: TRBV7-9
size: NA
CDR3: CASSAGTSGFADTQYF
DNA: TGTGCCAGCAGCGCCGGGACTAGCGGGTTTGCAGATACGCAGTATTTT

J: TRBJ1-2
D: NA
V: TRBV6-5
size: NA
CDR3: CASSYGDFGGYGYTF
DNA: TGTGCCAGCAGTTACGGGGACTTTGGGGGATATGGCTACACCTTC

J: TRBJ1-1
D: NA
V: TRBV12-3/TRBV12-4
size: NA
CDR3: CASSLPPNTEAFF
DNA: TGTGCCAGCAGTCTCCCTCCTAACACTGAAGCTTTCTTT

J: TRBJ1-6
D: NA
V: TRBV6-5
size: many
CDR3: CASSWDFRANNSPLHF
DNA: TGTGCCAGCAGTTGGGATTTCAGGGCTAATAATTCACCCCTCCACTTT

J: TRBJ2-1
D: TRBD2
V: TRBV5-1
size: once
CDR3: CASSLWPRGRLAGTYNEQFF
DNA: TGCGCCAGCAGCTTGTGGCCGAGAGGTCGACTAGCGGGTACCTACAATGAGCAGTTCTTC

J: TRBJ2-3
D: NA
V: TRBV5-1
size: NA
CDR3: CASIGNPGGDTQYF
DNA: TGCGCCAGCATAGGGAACCCAGGAGGTGATACGCAGTATTTT

J: TRBJ2-7
D: TRBD1
V: TRBV27
size: few
CDR3: CASSLSGQGTYEQYF
DNA: TGTGCCAGCAGTTTATCGGGACAGGGGACCTACGAGCAGTACTTC

J: TRBJ1-3
D: NA
V: TRBV4-1
size: NA
CDR3: CASSPPPGTSSGNTIYF
DNA: TGCGCCAGCAGCCCCCCACCTGGCACCAGCTCTGGAAACACCATATATTTT

J: TRBJ1-2
D: NA
V: TRBV6-6
size: NA
CDR3: CASSYRTANYGYTF
DNA: TGTGCCAGCAGTTACCGGACAGCTAACTATGGCTACACCTTC

J: TRBJ2-2
D: TRBD2
V: TRBV15
size: few
CDR3: CATPSSAGGSTGELFF
DNA: TGTGCCACCCCCTCGTCAGCGGGAGGTTCCACCGGGGAGCTGTTTTTT

J: TRBJ1-3
D: TRBD1
V: TRBV5-1
size: NA
CDR3: CASSPGTGSGNTIYF
DNA: TGCGCCAGCAGCCCCGGGACAGGGTCTGGAAACACCATATATTTT

J: TRBJ1-1
D: TRBD1
V: TRBV29-1
size: NA
CDR3: CSGSDRGEKAFF
DNA: TGCAGCGGGTCGGACAGGGGAGAAAAAGCTTTCTTT

J: TRBJ2-7
D: TRBD2
V: TRBV7-9
size: NA
CDR3: CASSLSGSDYEQYF
DNA: TGTGCCAGCAGCCTTAGCGGGTCTGACTACGAGCAGTACTTC

J: TRBJ2-7
D: TRBD2
V: TRBV3-1/TRBV3-2
size: NA
CDR3: CASSSRRGSGGPGFGEQYF
DNA: TGTGCCAGCAGCTCCCGAAGGGGTAGCGGGGGGCCCGGCTTCGGCGAGCAGTACTTC

J: TRBJ1-3
D: NA
V: TRBV6-5
size: NA
CDR3: CASSSPLLSGNTIYF
DNA: TGTGCCAGCAGTTCGCCACTCCTCTCTGGAAACACCATATATTTT

J: TRBJ2-1
D: TRBD2
V: TRBV5-1
size: NA
CDR3: CASTVSGTIYNEQFF
DNA: TGCGCCAGCACCGTAAGCGGGACGATCTACAATGAGCAGTTCTTC

J: TRBJ1-1
D: NA
V: TRBV6-5
size: few
CDR3: CASKGVRWDTEAFF
DNA: TGTGCCAGCAAGGGGGTGAGGTGGGACACTGAAGCTTTCTTT

J: TRBJ1-2
D: NA
V: TRBV12-3/TRBV12-4
size: few
CDR3: CASSNPGGYGYTF
DNA: TGTGCCAGCAGCAACCCCGGAGGGTATGGCTACACCTTC

J: TRBJ1-3
D: NA
V: TRBV5-1
size: few
CDR3: CASSPDNSGNTIYF
DNA: TGCGCCAGCAGCCCGGACAACTCTGGAAACACCATATATTTT

J: TRBJ1-6
D: NA
V: TRBV4-3
size: few
CDR3: CASSQDLDRGNSPLHF
DNA: TGCGCCAGCAGCCAAGATCTGGACAGAGGAAATTCACCCCTCCACTTT

J: TRBJ1-5
D: TRBD1
V: TRBV10-3
size: NA
CDR3: CAISAQGAINQPQHF
DNA: TGTGCCATCAGTGCGCAGGGGGCCATCAATCAGCCCCAGCATTTT

J: TRBJ2-5
D: TRBD2
V: TRBV5-1
size: NA
CDR3: CASSPWASGKETQYF
DNA: TGCGCCAGCAGCCCCTGGGCTAGCGGAAAAGAGACCCAGTACTTC

J: TRBJ1-2
D: NA
V: TRBV15
size: NA
CDR3: CATSRDNRDGYTF
DNA: TGTGCCACCAGCAGAGATAACAGGGATGGCTACACCTTC

J: TRBJ2-5
D: TRBD2
V: TRBV3-1/TRBV3-2
size: NA
CDR3: CASSPRGVAGKETQYF
DNA: TGTGCCAGCAGCCCACGAGGGGTAGCGGGTAAAGAGACCCAGTACTTC

J: TRBJ2-6
D: TRBD1
V: TRBV12-5
size: once
CDR3: CASGPGQGGSGANVLTF
DNA: TGTGCTAGTGGTCCAGGACAGGGCGGCTCTGGGGCCAACGTCCTGACTTTC

J: TRBJ2-7
D: NA
V: TRBV7-9
size: NA
CDR3: CASSLTSYEQYF
DNA: TGTGCCAGCAGCCTAACCTCCTACGAGCAGTACTTC

J: TRBJ2-5
D: NA
V: TRBV5-4
size: NA
CDR3: CASSLGGAQETQYF
DNA: TGTGCCAGCAGCTTGGGAGGAGCGCAAGAGACCCAGTACTTC

J: TRBJ2-2
D: TRBD1
V: TRBV10-3
size: few
CDR3: CAISDRSGTENTGELFF
DNA: TGTGCCATCAGTGACAGGTCGGGGACAGAGAACACCGGGGAGCTGTTTTTT

J: TRBJ1-2
D: NA
V: TRBV19
size: NA
CDR3: CASRELGFHTNYGYTF
DNA: TGTGCCAGTCGGGAGCTAGGGTTTCATACTAACTATGGCTACACCTTC

J: TRBJ1-2
D: TRBD1
V: TRBV4-1
size: NA
CDR3: CASSQDQRAQGTGGYTF
DNA: TGCGCCAGCAGCCAAGATCAGCGGGCACAGGGGACCGGTGGCTACACCTTC

J: TRBJ2-1
D: TRBD1
V: TRBV5-5
size: NA
CDR3: CASSLGAGTGVREQFF
DNA: TGTGCCAGCAGCTTGGGGGCCGGGACAGGGGTGCGAGAGCAGTTCTTC

J: TRBJ1-1
D: NA
V: TRBV7-9
size: NA
CDR3: CASSDQGPLNTEAFF
DNA: TGTGCCAGCAGCGACCAGGGGCCACTCAACACTGAAGCTTTCTTT